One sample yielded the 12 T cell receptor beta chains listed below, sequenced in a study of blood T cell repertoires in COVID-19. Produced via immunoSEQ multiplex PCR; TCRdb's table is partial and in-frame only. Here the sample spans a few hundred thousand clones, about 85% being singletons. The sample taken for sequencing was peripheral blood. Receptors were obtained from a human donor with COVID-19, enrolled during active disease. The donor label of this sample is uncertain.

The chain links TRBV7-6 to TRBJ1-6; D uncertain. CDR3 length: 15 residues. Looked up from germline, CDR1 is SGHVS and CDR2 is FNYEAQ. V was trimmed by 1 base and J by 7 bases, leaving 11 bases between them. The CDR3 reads CASSLEAGGNSPLHF. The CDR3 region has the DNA TGTGCCAGCAGCTTAGAAGCAGGAGGAAATTCACCCCTCCACTTT.

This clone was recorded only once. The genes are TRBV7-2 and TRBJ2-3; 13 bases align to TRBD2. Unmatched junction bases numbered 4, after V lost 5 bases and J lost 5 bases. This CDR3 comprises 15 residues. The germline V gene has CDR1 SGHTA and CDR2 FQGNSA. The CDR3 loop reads CASSLTSGRQDTQYF. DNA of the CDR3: TGTGCCAGCAGCCTGACTAGCGGGAGGCAAGATACGCAGTATTTT.

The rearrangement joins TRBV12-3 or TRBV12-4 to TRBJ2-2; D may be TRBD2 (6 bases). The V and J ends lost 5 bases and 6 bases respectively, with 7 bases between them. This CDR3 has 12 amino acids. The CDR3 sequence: CASSAGPGELFF. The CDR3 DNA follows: TGTGCCAGCAGTGCGGGACCCGGGGAGCTGTTTTTT.

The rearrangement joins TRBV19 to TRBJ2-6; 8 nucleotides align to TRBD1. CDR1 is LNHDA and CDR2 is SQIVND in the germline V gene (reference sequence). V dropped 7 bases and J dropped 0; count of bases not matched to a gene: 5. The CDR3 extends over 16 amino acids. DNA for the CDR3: TGTGCCAGTACGGACAGGGCCCACTCTGGGGCCAACGTCCTGACTTTC. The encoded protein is CASTDRAHSGANVLTF.

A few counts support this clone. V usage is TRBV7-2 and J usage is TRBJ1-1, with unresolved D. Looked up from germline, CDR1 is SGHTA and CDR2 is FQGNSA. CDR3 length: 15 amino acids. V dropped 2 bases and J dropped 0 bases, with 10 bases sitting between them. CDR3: CASSLSPFLNTEAFF. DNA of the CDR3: TGTGCCAGCAGCTTATCTCCCTTCCTGAACACTGAAGCTTTCTTT.

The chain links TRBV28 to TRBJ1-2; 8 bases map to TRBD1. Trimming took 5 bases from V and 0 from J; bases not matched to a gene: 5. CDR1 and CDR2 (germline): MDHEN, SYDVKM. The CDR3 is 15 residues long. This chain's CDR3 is CASSGTGASNYGYTF. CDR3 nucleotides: TGTGCCAGCAGTGGGACAGGCGCCTCTAACTATGGCTACACCTTC.

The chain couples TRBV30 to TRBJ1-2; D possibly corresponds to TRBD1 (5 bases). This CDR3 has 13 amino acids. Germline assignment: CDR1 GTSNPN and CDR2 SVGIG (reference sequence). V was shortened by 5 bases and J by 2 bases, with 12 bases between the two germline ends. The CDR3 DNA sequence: TGTGCCTGGCGGGGGGAAACCAACTATGGCTACACCTTC. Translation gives CAWRGETNYGYTF.

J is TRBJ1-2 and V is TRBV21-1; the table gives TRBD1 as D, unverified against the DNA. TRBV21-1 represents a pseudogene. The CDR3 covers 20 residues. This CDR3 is CASSKGTQGGQGAKGYGYTF. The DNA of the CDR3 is TGTGCCAGCAGCAAAGGGACTCAGGGGGGACAGGGGGCGAAGGGCTATGGCTACACCTTC.

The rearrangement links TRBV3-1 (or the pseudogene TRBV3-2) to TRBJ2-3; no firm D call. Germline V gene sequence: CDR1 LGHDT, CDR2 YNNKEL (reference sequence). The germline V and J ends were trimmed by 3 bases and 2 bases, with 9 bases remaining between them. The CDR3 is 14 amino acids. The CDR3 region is CASSHPVNTDTQYF. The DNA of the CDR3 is TGTGCCAGCAGCCATCCAGTGAACACAGATACGCAGTATTTT.

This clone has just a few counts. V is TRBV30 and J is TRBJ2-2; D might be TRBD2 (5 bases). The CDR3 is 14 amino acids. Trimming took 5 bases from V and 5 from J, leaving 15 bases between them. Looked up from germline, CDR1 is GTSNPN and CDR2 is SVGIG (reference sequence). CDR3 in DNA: TGTGCCTGGGACCATGGCGGCGGGACCGGGGAGCTGTTTTTT. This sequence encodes CAWDHGGGTGELFF.

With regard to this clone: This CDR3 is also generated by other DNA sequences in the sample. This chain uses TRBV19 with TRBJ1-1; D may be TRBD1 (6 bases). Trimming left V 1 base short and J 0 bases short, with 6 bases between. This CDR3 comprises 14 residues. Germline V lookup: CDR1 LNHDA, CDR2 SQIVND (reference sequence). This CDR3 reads CASSIGGLNTEAFF. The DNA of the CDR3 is TGTGCCAGTAGTATAGGGGGGCTGAACACTGAAGCTTTCTTT.

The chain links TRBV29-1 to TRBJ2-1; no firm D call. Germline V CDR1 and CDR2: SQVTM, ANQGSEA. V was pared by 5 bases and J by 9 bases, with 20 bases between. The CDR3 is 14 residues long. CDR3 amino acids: CSVSRAPVLGEQFF. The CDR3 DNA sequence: TGCAGCGTTTCACGTGCGCCCGTACTCGGTGAGCAGTTCTTC.